This T cell receptor beta chain was observed in a study of memory CD4+ T cells and cytomegalovirus serostatus (dated by TCRdb to between 2018 and 2021). Notes on the research overall: A total of roughly 35 healthy Belgian adults, of whom 9 were CMV seropositive and approximately 24 were CMV seronegative, were included in the cohort. The study sequenced CD4+ memory TCRbeta repertoires of a Belgian cohort with known cytomegalovirus serostatus to replicate a published TCR-based CMV serostatus classifier.

A FACSAria II was used to sort memory CD4+ T cells, defined as single viable CD3+CD4+CD8-CD45RO+ cells. CMV serostatus was determined with a Roche Elecsys assay detecting serum IgG against CMV pp150, pp28, p38 and p52. After thawing, total CD4+ T cells were enriched by positive selection with CD4 magnetic microbeads. The samples came from a different study that was designed specifically to examine the CD4+ T cell memory repertoire. Peripheral blood mononuclear cells were isolated and cryopreserved according to standard operating procedures, and serum was kept at -80 degrees C. The staining used CD3-PerCP (BW264/56), CD4-APC (RPA-T4), CD45RO-PE (UCHT1) and CD8-Pacific Orange (3B5) antibodies, and Sytox blue was used to exclude non-viable cells. Concerning this clone itself: The clone's antigen remains unknown. Per-base quality was not reported, and no clone a single base away is much larger than it.

Genomic DNA was extracted from sorted cells with the Quick-DNA Microprep Kit. Amplification of TCRbeta DNA was done with the immunoSEQ hsTCRbeta kit, following the protocol from the manufacturer. TCRbeta libraries were sequenced on an Illumina MiSeq instrument. The paper's processing steps were these. Following removal of out-of-frame sequences, 2.3 million or so distinct TCRbeta sequences were retained, with an average of about 70,000 per individual. Two values were used to score each individual: the count of some 150 previously reported CMV-associated TCRbeta sequences and the total count of productive distinct TCRbeta sequences. A beta-binomial model was reimplemented in Python, and random forests from scikit-learn, run with default parameters, were trained on data from the US cohort. Classifier performance on the Belgian cohort was reported as the median AUC with percentile confidence intervals calculated over 10,000 bootstrap iterations. TCRdb's version of the immuneACCESS table is confined to in-frame rearrangements and falls short of the full clone set. An unresolved V gene accounts for under half of the shortfall where checked; the remainder is of unknown origin. The V and J calls and the clone size are those of that table, but D and trimming were determined from the DNA. The sample table holds over 75,000 clones, of which 80% were seen once. Jointly, the top ten make up 3.6% of the sample.

Results the study describes overall, beyond this receptor: Results were interpreted as suggesting that the CMV-associated TCR signature is largely present in the CD4+ memory repertoire. Among the roughly 160 previously reported CMV-associated TCRbeta sequences, roughly 68 showed up in the CD4+ memory repertoires, with each one found in between one and five individuals. CMV serostatus prediction reached a median bootstrapped AUC of approximately 0.96 with the original framework and just under 0.93 with a US-trained random forest. Only CD4+CD45RO+ memory cells were sequenced, in contrast to the original study, in which naive and memory CD4+ and CD8+ populations were covered. A median bootstrapped AUC of 0.95 with a 95% CI of 0.76-1.00 was achieved on the Belgian cohort by the original-framework classifier.

CDR1 MNHNS and CDR2 SASEGT are derived from the germline V gene. V loses 8 bases at its end and J loses 5 bases; junction bases beyond the gene matches: 7. From the cysteine through the phenylalanine, the CDR3 covers 14 amino acids. The retained sequence is limited to the CDR3, 42 bases, with the frame set at the first base. What was sequenced was memory CD4+ T cells from blood. This receptor was taken from an adult in good health and CMV-seropositive. The chain employs TRBV6-1 and TRBJ2-5; TRBD1 lines up with 11 middle nucleotides. At the DNA level, the sequence is TGTGCCAGCTTGGACAGGGGGCAGTCGGAGACCCAGTACTTC. Its protein reads: CASLDRGQSETQYF.